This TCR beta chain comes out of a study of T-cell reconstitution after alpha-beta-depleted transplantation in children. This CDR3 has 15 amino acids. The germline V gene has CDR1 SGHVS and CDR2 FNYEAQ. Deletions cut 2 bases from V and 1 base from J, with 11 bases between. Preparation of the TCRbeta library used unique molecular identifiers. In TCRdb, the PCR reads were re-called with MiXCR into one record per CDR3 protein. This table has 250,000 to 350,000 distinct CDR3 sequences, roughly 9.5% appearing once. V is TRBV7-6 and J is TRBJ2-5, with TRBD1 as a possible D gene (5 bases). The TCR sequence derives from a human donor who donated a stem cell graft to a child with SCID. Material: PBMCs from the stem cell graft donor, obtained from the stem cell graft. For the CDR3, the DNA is TGTGCCAGCAGCTTACTTGGGCAGGGCCAAGAGACCCAGTACTTC. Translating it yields CASSLLGQGQETQYF.